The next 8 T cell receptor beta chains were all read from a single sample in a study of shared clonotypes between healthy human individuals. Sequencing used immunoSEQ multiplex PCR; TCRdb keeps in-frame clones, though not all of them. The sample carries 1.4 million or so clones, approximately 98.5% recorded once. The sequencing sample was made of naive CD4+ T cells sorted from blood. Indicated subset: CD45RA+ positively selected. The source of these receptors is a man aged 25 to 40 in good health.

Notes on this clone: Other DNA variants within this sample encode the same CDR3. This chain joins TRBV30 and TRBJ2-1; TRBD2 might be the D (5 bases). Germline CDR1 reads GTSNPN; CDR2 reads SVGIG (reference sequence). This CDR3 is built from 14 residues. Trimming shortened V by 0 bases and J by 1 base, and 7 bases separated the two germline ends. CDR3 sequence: CAWSVGGSYNEQFF. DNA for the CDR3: TGTGCCTGGAGTGTAGGCGGGTCCTACAATGAGCAGTTCTTC.

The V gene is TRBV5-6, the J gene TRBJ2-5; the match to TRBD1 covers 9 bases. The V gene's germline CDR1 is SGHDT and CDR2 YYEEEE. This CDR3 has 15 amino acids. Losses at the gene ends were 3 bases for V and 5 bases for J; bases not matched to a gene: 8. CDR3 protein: CASSYRTGALETQYF. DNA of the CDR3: TGTGCCAGCAGCTACCGGACAGGGGCATTGGAGACCCAGTACTTC.

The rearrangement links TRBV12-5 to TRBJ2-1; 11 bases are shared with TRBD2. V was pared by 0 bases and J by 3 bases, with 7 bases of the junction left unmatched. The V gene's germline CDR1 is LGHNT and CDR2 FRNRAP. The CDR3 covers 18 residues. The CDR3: CASGLVPFGTSGYNEQFF. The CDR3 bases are TGTGCTAGTGGTTTGGTACCTTTCGGGACTAGCGGCTACAATGAGCAGTTCTTC.

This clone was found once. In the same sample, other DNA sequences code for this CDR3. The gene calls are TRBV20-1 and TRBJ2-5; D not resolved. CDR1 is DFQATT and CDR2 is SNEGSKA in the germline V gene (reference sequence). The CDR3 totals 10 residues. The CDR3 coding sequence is TGCAGCGCGCGGCAAGAGACCCAGTACTTC. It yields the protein CSARQETQYF.

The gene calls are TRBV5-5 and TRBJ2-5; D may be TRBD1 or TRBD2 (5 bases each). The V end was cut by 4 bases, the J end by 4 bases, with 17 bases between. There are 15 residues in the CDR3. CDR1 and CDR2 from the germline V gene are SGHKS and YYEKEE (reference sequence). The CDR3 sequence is CASSPTGLVRETQYF. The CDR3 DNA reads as TGTGCCAGCAGCCCCACGGGGCTGGTCCGAGAGACCCAGTACTTC.

The CDR3: CASSEGGGLGETQYF. CDR3 nucleotides: TGTGCCAGCAGTGAAGGCGGGGGGCTGGGGGAGACCCAGTACTTC. V gene TRBV6-1 combines with J gene TRBJ2-5; the match to TRBD2 covers 8 bases. This CDR3 is 15 amino acids long. J was trimmed by 5 bases and V by 1 base; bases with no gene match: 6. CDR1 is MNHNS and CDR2 is SASEGT in the germline V gene.

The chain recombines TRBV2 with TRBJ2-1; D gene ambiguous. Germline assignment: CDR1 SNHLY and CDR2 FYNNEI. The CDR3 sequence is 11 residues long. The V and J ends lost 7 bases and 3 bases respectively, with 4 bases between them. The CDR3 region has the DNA TGTGCCAGCAAAGGCTACAATGAGCAGTTCTTC. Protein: CASKGYNEQFF.

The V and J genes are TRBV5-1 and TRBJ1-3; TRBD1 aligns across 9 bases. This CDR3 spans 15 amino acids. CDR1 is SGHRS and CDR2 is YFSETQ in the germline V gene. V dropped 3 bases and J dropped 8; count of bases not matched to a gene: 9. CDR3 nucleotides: TGCGCCAGCAGCTCGGCGGGTACAGGGGGCGACACCATATATTTT. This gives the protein CASSSAGTGGDTIYF.